This TCR beta chain was sequenced during a study of human T cells and chemical hapten exposure. Trimming shortened V by 3 bases and J by 4 bases, and 13 bases separated the two germline ends. This CDR3 comprises 14 residues. CDR1 SGHAT and CDR2 FQDESV come from the germline V gene (reference sequence). TCRdb independently ran MiXCR on the RACE reads; one entry per CDR3 protein. The table lists roughly 100,000 distinct CDR3 sequences, around 9.3% of them singletons. Time point defined: patch test 2, 6 weeks after DPC sensitization. The sample's treatment: therapeutic diphenylcyclopropenone sensitization with weekly scalp DPC.

The rearrangement uses TRBV11-1 and TRBJ2-7, with no clear D. This receptor was identified in a woman in her forties with alopecia areata. Some clones in this sample may be carry-over from other donors' samples. The sequencing here drew on whole blood, taken in connection with sensitization to the hapten diphenylcyclopropenone (DPC). The CDR3 spells CASSLASYGYEQYF. For the CDR3, the DNA is TGTGCCAGCAGCTTGGCGAGTTACGGATACGAGCAGTACTTC.